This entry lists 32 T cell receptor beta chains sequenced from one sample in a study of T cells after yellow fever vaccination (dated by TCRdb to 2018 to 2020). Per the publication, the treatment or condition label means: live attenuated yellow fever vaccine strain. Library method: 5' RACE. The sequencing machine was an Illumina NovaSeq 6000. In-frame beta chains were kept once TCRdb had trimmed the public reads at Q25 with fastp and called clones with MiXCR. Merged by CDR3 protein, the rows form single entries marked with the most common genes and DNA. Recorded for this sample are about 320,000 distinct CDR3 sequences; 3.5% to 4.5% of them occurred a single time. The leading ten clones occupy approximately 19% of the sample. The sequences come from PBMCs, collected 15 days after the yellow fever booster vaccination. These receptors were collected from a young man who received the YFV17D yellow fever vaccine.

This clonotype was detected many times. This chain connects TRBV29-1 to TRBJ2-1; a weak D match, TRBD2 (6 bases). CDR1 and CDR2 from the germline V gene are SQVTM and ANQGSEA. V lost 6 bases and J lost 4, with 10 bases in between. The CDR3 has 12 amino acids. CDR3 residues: CSVRETYNEQFF. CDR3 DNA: TGCAGCGTACGGGAGACATACAATGAGCAGTTCTTC.

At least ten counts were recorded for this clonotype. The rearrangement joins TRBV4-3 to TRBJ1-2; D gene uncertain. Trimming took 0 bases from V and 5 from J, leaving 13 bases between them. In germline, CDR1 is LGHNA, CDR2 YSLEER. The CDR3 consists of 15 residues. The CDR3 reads CASSQDGRAAYGYTF. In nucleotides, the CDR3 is TGCGCCAGCAGCCAAGATGGGAGGGCGGCGTATGGCTACACCTTC.

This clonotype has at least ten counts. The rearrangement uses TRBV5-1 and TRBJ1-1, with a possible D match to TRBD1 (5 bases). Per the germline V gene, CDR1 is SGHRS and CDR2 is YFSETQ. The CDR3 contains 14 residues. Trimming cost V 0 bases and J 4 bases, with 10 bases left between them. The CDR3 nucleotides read TGCGCCAGCAGCTTGGGGCAGGGTAGCACTGAAGCTTTCTTT. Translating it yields CASSLGQGSTEAFF.

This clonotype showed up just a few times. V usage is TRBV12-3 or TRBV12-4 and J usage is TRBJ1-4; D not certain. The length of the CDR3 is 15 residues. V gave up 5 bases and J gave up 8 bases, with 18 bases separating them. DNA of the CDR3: TGTGCCAGCAGTCACAGTGACGCCGGCGCCGAAAAACTGTTTTTT. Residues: CASSHSDAGAEKLFF.

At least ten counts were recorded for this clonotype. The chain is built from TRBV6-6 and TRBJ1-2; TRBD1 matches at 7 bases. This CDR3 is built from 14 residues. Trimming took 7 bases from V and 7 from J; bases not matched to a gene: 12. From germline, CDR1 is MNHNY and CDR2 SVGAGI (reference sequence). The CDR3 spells CASNQGQLGSGYTF. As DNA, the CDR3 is TGTGCCAGCAACCAGGGACAGTTAGGGAGTGGCTACACCTTC.

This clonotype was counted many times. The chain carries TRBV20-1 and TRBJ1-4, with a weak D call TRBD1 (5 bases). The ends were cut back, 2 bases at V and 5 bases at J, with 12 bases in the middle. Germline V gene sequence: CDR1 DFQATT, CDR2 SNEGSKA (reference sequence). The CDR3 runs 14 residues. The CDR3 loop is CSARSGTANEKLFF. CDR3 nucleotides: TGCAGTGCTAGATCCGGGACTGCGAATGAAAAACTGTTTTTT.

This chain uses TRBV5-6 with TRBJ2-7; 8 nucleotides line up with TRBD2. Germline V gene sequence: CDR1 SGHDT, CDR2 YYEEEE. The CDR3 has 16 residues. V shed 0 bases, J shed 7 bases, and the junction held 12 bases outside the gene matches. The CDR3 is CASSLVSGEGAREQYF. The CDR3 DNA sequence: TGTGCCAGCAGCTTGGTTAGCGGGGAGGGTGCGAGGGAGCAGTACTTC.

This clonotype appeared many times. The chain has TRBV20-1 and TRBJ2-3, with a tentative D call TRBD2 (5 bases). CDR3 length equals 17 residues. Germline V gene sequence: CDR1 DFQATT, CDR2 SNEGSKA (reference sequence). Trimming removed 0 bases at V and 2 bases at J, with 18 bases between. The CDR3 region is CSAREPRGQIATDTQYF. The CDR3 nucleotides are TGCAGTGCTAGAGAGCCCCGAGGGCAGATCGCCACAGATACGCAGTATTTT.

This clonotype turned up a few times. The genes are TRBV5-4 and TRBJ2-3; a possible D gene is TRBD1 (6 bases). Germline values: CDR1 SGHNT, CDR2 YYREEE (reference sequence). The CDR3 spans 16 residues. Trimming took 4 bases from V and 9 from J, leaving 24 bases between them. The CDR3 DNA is TGTGCCAGCAGCGGGGGCCCCGGGACCCCCACAGTAACGCAGTATTTT. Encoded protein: CASSGGPGTPTVTQYF.

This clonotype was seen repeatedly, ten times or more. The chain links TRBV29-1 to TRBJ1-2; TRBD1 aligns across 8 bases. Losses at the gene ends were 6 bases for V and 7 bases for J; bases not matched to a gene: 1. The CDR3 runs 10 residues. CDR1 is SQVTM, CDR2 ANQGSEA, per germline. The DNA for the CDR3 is TGCAGCGTGCAGGGGGCTGGCTACACCTTC. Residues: CSVQGAGYTF. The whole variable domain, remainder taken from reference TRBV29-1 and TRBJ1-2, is SAVISQKPSRDICQRGTSLTIQCQVDSQVTMMFWYRQQPGQSLTLIATANQGSEATYESGFVIDKFPISRPNLTFSTLTVSNMSPEDSSIYLCSVQGAGYTFGSGTRLTVV.

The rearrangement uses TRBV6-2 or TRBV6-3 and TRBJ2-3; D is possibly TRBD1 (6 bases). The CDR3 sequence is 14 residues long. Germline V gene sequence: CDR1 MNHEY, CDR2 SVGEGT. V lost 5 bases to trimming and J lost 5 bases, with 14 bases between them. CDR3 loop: CASSPITGLDTQYF. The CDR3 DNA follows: TGTGCCAGCAGTCCAATAACAGGGTTAGATACGCAGTATTTT.

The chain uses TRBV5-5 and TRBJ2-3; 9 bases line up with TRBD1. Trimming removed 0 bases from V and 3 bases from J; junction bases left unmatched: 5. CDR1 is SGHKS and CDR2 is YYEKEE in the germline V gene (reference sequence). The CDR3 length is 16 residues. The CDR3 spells CASSLGQGGGTDTQYF. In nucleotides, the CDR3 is TGTGCCAGCAGCTTGGGACAGGGGGGAGGTACAGATACGCAGTATTTT.

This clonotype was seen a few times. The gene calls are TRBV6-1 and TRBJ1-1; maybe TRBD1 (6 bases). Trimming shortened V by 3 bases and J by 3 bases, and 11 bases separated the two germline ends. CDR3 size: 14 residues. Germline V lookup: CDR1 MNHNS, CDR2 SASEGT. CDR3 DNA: TGTGCCAGCAGTGACCGGCCAGGGGACACTGAAGCTTTCTTT. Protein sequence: CASSDRPGDTEAFF.

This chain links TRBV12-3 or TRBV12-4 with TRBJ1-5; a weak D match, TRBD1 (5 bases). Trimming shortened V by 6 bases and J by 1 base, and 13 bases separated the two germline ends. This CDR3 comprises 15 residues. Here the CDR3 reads CASSPDISSNQPQHF. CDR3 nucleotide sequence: TGTGCCAGCAGCCCGGACATTTCAAGCAATCAGCCCCAGCATTTT.

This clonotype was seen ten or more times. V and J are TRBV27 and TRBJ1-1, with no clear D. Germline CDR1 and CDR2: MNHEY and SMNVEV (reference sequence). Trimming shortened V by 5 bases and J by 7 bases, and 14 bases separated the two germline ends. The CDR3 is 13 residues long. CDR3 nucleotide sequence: TGTGCCAGCAGTCTAAAGACCGATTATGAAGCTTTCTTT. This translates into CASSLKTDYEAFF.

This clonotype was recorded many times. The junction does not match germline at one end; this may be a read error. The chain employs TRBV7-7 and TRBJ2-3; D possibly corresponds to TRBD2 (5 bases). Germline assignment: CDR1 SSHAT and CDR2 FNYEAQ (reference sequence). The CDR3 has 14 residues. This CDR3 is CASSATSWGDTQYF. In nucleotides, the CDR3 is TGTGCTAGCAGCGCAACTAGTTGGGGAGATACGCAGTATTTT.

CDR3 amino acids: CASSLVSGYYGYTF. In nucleotides, the CDR3 is TGTGCCAGCAGTTTAGTTTCAGGTTACTATGGCTACACCTTC. The V call is TRBV6-5, the J call TRBJ1-2; D is unresolved. V was pared by 4 bases and J by 3 bases, with 12 bases between. Germline V gene sequence: CDR1 MNHEY, CDR2 SVGAGI. This CDR3 spans 14 amino acids.

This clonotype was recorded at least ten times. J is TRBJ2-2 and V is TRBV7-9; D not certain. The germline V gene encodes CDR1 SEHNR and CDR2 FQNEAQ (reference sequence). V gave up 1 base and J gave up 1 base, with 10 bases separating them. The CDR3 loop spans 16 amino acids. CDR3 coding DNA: TGTGCCAGCAGCTTAGGGGCAGCGCTGAACACCGGGGAGCTGTTTTTT. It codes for CASSLGAALNTGELFF.

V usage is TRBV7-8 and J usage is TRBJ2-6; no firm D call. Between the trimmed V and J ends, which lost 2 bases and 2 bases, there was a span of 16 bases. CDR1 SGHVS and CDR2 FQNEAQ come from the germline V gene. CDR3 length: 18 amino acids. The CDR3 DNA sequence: TGTGCCAGCAGCTTATCCGCGGACCCCGGGCCTGGGGCCAACGTCCTGACTTTC. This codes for CASSLSADPGPGANVLTF.

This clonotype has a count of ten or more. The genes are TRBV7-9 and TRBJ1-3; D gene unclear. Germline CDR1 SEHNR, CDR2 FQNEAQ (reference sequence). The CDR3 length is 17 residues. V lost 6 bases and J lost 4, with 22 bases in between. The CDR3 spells CASSYYRGSKAGNTIYF. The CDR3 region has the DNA TGTGCCAGCAGTTATTACCGAGGGTCGAAAGCGGGAAACACCATATATTTT. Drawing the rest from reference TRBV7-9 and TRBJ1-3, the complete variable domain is DTGVSQNPRHKITKRGQNVTFRCDPISEHNRLYWYRQTLGQGPEFLTYFQNEAQLEKSRLLSDRFSAERPKGSFSTLEIQRTEQGDSAMYLCASSYYRGSKAGNTIYFGEGSWLTVV.

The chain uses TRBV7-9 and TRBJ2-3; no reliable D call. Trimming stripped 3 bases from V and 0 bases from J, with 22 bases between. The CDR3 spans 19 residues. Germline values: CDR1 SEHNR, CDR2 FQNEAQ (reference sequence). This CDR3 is CASSFSTIVHDLSTDTQYF. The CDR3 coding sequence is TGTGCCAGCAGCTTTAGCACTATAGTGCACGATCTAAGCACAGATACGCAGTATTTT.

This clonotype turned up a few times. This CDR3 reads CASSPWTATDTQYF. In nucleotides, the CDR3 is TGTGCCAGCAGTCCATGGACAGCCACAGATACGCAGTATTTT. The chain is built from TRBV12-3 or TRBV12-4 and TRBJ2-3; TRBD1 is a possible D gene (6 bases). The CDR3 length is 14 residues. Trimming pared 5 bases from V and 2 bases from J, leaving 11 bases between.

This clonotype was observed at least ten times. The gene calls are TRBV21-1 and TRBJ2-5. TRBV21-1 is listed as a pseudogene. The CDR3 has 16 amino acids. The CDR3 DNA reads TGTGCCAGCAGCAAATACGATACTGGGCTTCAAGAGACCCAGTACTTC. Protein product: CASSKYDTGLQETQYF.

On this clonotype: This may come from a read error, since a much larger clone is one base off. In nucleotides, the CDR3 is TGTGCCATCAGTTACTCGTTCGGGGGGAGCGAGGCCACTGAAGCTTTCTTT. It codes for CAISYSFGGSEATEAFF. The V gene is TRBV6-5, the J gene TRBJ1-1, with a weak D call TRBD1 (5 bases). The CDR3 has 17 amino acids. The germline gives CDR1 MNHEY, CDR2 SVGAGI.

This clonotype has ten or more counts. The CDR3 DNA reads as TGTGCCAGCACCCCGAGGATGGGCAGGGACGGAAACATTCAGTACTTC. It translates to CASTPRMGRDGNIQYF. This chain uses TRBV4-2 with TRBJ2-4, with D tentatively TRBD1 or TRBD2 (5 bases each). Trimming cost V 7 bases and J 6 bases, with 22 bases left between them. The germline gives CDR1 LGHNA, CDR2 YNFKEQ. The CDR3 loop spans 16 amino acids.

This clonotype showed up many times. Here the CDR3 DNA reads TGTGCCAGCAGCGGGGGACACCGGGGAAGCTCCTACGAGCAGTACGTC. It codes for CASSGGHRGSSYEQYV. This chain joins TRBV21-1 and TRBJ2-7; the table's D call, TRBD1, was not checked against the DNA. TRBV21-1 is a known pseudogene. The CDR3 extends over 16 amino acids.

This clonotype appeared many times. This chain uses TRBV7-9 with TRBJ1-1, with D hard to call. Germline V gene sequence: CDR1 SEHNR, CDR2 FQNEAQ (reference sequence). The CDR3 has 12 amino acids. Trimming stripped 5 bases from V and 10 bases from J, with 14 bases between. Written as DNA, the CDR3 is TGTGCCAGCAGCAGCAGCGGGGAGGGAGCTTTCTTT. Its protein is CASSSSGEGAFF.

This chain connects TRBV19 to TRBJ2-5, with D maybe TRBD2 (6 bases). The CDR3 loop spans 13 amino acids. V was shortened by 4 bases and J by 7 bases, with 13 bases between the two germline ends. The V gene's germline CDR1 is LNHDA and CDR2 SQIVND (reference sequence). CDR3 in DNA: TGTGCCAGTAGTACGGACCGGCGGGGGACCCAGTACTTC. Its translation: CASSTDRRGTQYF.

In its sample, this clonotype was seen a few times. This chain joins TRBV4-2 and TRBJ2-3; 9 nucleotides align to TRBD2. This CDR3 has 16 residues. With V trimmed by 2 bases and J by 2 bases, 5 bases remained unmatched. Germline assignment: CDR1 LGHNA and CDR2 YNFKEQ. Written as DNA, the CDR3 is TGTGCCAGCAGCCAATCTCTAGCGGGGAACACAGATACGCAGTATTTT. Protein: CASSQSLAGNTDTQYF.

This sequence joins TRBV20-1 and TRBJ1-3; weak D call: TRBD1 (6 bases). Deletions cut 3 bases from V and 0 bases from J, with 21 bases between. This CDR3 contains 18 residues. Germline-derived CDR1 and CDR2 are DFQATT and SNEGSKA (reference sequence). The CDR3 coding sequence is TGCAGTGCTAGGAGGGGCGGGACATTGGGCTACTCTGGAAACACCATATATTTT. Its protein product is CSARRGGTLGYSGNTIYF.

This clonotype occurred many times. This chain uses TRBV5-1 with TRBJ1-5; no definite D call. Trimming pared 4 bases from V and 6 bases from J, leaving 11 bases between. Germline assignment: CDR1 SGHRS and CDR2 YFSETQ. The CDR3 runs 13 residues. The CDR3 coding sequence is TGCGCCAGCAGCGTCCACTCCGGTCAGCCCCAGCATTTT. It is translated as CASSVHSGQPQHF.

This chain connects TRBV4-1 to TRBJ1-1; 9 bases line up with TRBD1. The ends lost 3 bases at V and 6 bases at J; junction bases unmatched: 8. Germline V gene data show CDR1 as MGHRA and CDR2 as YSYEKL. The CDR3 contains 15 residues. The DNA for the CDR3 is TGCGCCAGCAGCCATGTTGGACAGGGGATACCTGAAGCTTTCTTT. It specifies CASSHVGQGIPEAFF.